The clone carrying this TCR beta chain showed up just a few times. Its antigen is unidentified. PCR was performed a second time for 7 to 11 cycles using a sample-barcoded 5' primer and a J-beta primer mix. TCRdb reprocessed the 5' RACE reads via MiXCR and lists one record per CDR3 protein. The sample consists of around 990,000 distinct CDR3 sequences, about 23% of them appearing once. CDR3 length: 18 residues. This specimen belongs to a study of blood T cells in healthy people across ages. Notes on the study in general: TCR beta diversity was tightly associated with the proportion of naive T cells.

The same specimen was also included in a second study, on T cells of mothers and their children. In that study: A few healthy Caucasian mothers served as donors, and their six children did as well. For cDNA synthesis, the complete extracted RNA was used (around 1.5 ug per 15 ul).

The rearrangement uses TRBV21-1 and TRBJ2-5; the table's D call of TRBD2 was not tested on the DNA. TRBV21-1 is a pseudogene. The sample comprised blood. The receptor comes from a girl aged 2 to 9 in good health. The CDR3 here is CASSKDLRPLPDCETQYF. The CDR3, as DNA: TGTGCCAGCAGCAAAGATTTACGGCCTCTACCCGACTGCGAGACCCAGTACTTC.